The next 9 T cell receptor beta chains were all read from a single sample in a study of T cells in Graves' hyperthyroidism and ophthalmopathy. Amplification targeted TCR beta CDR3 regions from RNA transcripts. During a first-round RT-PCR of the TCR CDR3, the HTBI primer set was used. One entry per CDR3 protein results from TCRdb running MiXCR on the multiplex PCR reads. The sample lists 340,000 or so distinct CDR3 sequences, around a sixth occurring once. The sequenced sample was blood. These receptors all come from a woman aged 50 to 60 with Graves' hyperthyroidism.

This clonotype was picked up many times. CDR3 in amino acids: CASSGGLAGKETQYF. The CDR3 nucleotides are TGTGCCAGCAGTGGGGGACTAGCGGGAAAAGAGACCCAGTACTTC. V is TRBV12-3 or TRBV12-4 and J is TRBJ2-5; 13 bases are shared with TRBD2. This CDR3 comprises 15 residues. V was clipped by 5 bases and J by 3 bases; unmatched bases: 3.

This clonotype was seen many times. This rearrangement joins TRBV7-9 to TRBJ2-5; D is undetermined. V gave up 5 bases and J gave up 1 base, with 8 bases separating them. This CDR3 is built from 13 residues. In germline, CDR1 is SEHNR, CDR2 FQNEAQ (reference sequence). CDR3 loop: CASSQNLQETQYF. CDR3 in DNA: TGTGCCAGCAGCCAGAATCTCCAAGAGACCCAGTACTTC.

Comment on this clonotype: As the CDR3 is not closed by the conserved phenylalanine or tryptophan, this likely results from a read error. The chain uses TRBV5-1 and TRBJ2-3, with D perhaps TRBD2 (5 bases). CDR1 and CDR2 from the germline V gene are SGHRS and YFSETQ. Trimming left V 2 bases short and J 1 base short, with 5 bases between. The CDR3 is 13 residues long. CDR3 protein: CASSFGGTDTQYL. In DNA, the CDR3 is TGCGCCAGCAGCTTCGGGGGCACAGATACGCAGTATCTT.

This clonotype was counted between two and nine times. This chain uses TRBV27 with TRBJ1-1; D call uncertain. Germline V CDR1 and CDR2: MNHEY, SMNVEV (reference sequence). The CDR3 spans 11 residues. V was trimmed by 6 bases and J by 11 bases, leaving 13 bases between them. CDR3 in amino acids: CASSHGLRAFF. As DNA, the CDR3 is TGTGCCAGCAGCCATGGTTTACGGGCTTTCTTT.

This clonotype came up a few times. V and J are TRBV27 and TRBJ1-6; no reliable D call. Germline V gives CDR1 MNHEY, CDR2 SMNVEV (reference sequence). Trimming took off 3 bases at V and 4 bases at J, with 7 bases between the two ends. This CDR3 contains 14 residues. The CDR3 DNA follows: TGTGCCAGCAGTTTTGGTATTTATAATTCACCCCTCCACTTT. This encodes CASSFGIYNSPLHF.

The table lists this clonotype with many counts. This chain uses TRBV20-1 with TRBJ1-1; unclear D gene. The CDR3 covers 13 residues. The germline CDR1 and CDR2 sequences are DFQATT and SNEGSKA (reference sequence). V lost 6 bases and J 0 bases, leaving 11 bases between the germline ends. The CDR3 here is CSATEPVNTEAFF. The CDR3 region has the DNA TGCAGTGCAACAGAACCCGTGAACACTGAAGCTTTCTTT.

The rearrangement links TRBV11-2 to TRBJ1-2; the match to TRBD1 covers 8 bases. The CDR3 loop spans 14 amino acids. Germline V lookup: CDR1 SGHAT, CDR2 FQNNGV. V shed 2 bases and J 9 bases; nucleotides not matched to a gene: 8. The CDR3 DNA reads as TGTGCCAGCAGCTTACCAACAGGGGGGATGCGCTACACCTTC. Its protein product is CASSLPTGGMRYTF.

V gene TRBV6-1 combines with J gene TRBJ1-1; no reliable D call. CDR1 MNHNS and CDR2 SASEGT come from the germline V gene. The CDR3 length is 12 residues. V lost 7 bases to trimming and J lost 4 bases, with 10 bases between them. Here the CDR3 reads CASKDGGTEAFF. CDR3 DNA sequence: TGTGCCAGCAAAGATGGAGGCACTGAAGCTTTCTTT.

This clonotype was seen ten or more times. V and J are TRBV7-9 and TRBJ2-7; either TRBD1 or TRBD2 may fit D (5 bases each). Germline CDR1 and CDR2: SEHNR and FQNEAQ (reference sequence). V dropped 5 bases and J dropped 3 bases, with 14 bases sitting between them. This CDR3 region has 14 residues. The CDR3 reads CASSPPGTRYEQYF. CDR3 DNA sequence: TGTGCCAGCAGCCCACCGGGGACCCGCTACGAGCAGTACTTC.